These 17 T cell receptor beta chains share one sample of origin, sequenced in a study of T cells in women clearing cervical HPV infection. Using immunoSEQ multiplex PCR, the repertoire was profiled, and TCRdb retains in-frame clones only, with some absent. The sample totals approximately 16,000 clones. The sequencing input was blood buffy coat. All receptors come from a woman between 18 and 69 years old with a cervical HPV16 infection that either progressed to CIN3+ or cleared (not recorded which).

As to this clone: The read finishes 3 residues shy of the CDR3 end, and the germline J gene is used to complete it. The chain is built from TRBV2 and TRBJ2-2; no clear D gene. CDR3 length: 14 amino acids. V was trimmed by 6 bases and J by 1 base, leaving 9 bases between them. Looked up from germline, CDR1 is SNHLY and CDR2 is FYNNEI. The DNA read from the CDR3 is TGTGCCAGCAGCCTTCTAGGGAACACCGGGGAG. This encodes CASSLLGNTGE. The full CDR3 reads CASSLLGNTGELFF.

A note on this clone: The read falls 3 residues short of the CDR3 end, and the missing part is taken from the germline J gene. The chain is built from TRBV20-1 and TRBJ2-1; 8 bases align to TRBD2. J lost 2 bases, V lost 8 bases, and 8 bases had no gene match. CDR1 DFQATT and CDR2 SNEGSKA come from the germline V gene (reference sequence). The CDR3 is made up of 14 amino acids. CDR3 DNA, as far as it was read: TGCAGTTCTGGACGGCGGGGGGCCTACAATGAG. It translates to CSSGRRGAYNE. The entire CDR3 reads CSSGRRGAYNEQFF.

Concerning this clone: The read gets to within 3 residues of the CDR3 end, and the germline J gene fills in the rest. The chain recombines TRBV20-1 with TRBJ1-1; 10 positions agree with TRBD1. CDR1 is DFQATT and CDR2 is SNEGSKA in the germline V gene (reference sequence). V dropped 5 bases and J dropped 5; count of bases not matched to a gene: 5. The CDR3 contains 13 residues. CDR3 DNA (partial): TGCAGTGCTCCGGACAGGGGGTATACTGAA. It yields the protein CSAPDRGYTE. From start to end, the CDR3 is CSAPDRGYTEAFF.

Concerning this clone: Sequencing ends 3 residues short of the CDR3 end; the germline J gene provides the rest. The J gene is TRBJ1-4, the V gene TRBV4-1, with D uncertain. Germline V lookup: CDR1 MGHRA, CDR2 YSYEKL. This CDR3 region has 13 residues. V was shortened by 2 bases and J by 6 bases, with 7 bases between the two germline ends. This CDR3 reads CASSQIVYEKLFF. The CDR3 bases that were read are TGCGCCAGCAGCCAAATAGTCTATGAAAAA.

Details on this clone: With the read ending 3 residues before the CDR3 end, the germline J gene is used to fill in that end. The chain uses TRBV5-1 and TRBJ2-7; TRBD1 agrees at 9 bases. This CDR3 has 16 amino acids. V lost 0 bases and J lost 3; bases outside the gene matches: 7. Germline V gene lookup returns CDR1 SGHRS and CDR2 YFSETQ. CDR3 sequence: CASSLGINRGLYEQYF. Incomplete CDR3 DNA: TGCGCCAGCAGCTTGGGTATTAACAGGGGGCTCTACGAG. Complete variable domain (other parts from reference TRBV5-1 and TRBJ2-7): KAGVTQTPRYLIKTRGQQVTLSCSPISGHRSVSWYQQTPGQGLQFLFEYFSETQRNKGNFPGRFSGRQFSNSRSEMNVSTLELGDSALYLCASSLGINRGLYEQYFGPGTRLTVT.

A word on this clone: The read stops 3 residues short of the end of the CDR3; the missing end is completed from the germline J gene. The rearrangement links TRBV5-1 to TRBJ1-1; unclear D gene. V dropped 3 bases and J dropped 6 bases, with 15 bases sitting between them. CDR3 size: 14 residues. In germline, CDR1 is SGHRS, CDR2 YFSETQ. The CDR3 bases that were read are TGCGCCAGCAGCTCCCAGGAGAGGTACGCTGAA. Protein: CASSSQERYAE. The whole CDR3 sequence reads CASSSQERYAEAFF.

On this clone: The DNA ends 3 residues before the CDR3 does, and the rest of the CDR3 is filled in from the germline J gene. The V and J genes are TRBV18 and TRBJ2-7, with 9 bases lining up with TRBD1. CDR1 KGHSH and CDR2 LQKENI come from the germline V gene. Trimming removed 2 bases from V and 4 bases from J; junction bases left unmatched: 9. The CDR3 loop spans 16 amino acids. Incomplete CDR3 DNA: TGTGCCAGCTCACCATCTCAAGGGACAGGGATATACGAG. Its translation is CASSPSQGTGIYE. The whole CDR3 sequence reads CASSPSQGTGIYEQYF. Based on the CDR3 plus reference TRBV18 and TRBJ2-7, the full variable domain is NAGVMQNPRHLVRRRGQEARLRCSPMKGHSHVYWYRQLPEEGLKFMVYLQKENIIDESGMPKERFSAEFPKEGPSILRIQQVVRGDSAAYFCASSPSQGTGIYEQYFGPGTRLTVT.

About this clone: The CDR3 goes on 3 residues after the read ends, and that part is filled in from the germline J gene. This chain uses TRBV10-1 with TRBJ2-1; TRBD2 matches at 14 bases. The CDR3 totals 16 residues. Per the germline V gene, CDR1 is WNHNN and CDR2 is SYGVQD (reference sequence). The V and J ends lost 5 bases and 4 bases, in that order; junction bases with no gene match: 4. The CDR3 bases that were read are TGCGCCAGCAGTCGGACTAGCGGGGGGCCGTACAATGAG. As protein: CASSRTSGGPYNE. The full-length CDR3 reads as CASSRTSGGPYNEQFF.

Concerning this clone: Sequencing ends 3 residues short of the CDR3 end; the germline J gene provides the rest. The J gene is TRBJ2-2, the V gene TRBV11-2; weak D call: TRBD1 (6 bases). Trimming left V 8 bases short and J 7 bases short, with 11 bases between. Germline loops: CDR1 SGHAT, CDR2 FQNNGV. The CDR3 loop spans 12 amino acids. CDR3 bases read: TGTGCCAGCTGGGGGCCCGGCGGGGAG. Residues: CASWGPGGE. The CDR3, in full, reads CASWGPGGELFF.

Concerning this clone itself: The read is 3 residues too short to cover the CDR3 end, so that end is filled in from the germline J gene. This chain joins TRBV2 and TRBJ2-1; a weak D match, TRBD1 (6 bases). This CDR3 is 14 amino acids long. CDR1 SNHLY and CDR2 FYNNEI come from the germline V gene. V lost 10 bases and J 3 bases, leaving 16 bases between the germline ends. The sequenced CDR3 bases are TGTGCCAACAGACAGGACCTAATCTACAATGAG. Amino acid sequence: CANRQDLIYNE. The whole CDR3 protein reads CANRQDLIYNEQFF.

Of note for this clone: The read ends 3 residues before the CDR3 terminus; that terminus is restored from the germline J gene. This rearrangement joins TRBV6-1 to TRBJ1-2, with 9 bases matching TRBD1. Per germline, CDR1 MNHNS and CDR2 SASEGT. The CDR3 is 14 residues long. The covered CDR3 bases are TGTGCCAGCAGTGAAGGGTGGACAGGGGACGGC. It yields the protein CASSEGWTGDG. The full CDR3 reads CASSEGWTGDGYTF.

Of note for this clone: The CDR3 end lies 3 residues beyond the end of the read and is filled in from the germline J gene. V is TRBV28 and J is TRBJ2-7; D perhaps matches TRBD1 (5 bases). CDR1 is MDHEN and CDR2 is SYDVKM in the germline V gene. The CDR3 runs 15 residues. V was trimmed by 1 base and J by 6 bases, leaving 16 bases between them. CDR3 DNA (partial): TGTGCCAGCAGTTTATATATTATAAGGGGCGGCGAG. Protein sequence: CASSLYIIRGGE. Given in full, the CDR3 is CASSLYIIRGGEQYF.

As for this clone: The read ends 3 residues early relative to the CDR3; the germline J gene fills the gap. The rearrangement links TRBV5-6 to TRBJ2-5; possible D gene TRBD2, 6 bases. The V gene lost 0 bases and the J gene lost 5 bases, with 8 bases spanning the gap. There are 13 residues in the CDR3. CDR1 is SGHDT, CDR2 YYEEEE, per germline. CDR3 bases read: TGTGCCAGCAGCTTGGGGGGGGAGGAGACC. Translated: CASSLGGEET. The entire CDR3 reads CASSLGGEETQYF.

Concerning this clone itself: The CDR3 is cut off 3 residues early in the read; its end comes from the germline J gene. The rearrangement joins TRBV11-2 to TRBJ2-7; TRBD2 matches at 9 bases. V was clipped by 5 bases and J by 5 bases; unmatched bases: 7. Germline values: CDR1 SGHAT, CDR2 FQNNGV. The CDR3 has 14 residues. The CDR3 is CASSPPSGTNEQYF. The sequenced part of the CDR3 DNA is TGTGCCAGCAGCCCCCCTAGCGGGACTAACGAG.

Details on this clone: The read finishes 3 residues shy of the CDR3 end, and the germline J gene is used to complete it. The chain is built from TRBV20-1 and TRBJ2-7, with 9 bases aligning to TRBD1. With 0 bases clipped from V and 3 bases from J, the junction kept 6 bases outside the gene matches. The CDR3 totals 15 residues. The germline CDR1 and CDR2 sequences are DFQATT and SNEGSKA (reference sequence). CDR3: CSARDPGQGLYEQYF. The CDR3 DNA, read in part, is TGCAGTGCTAGAGACCCGGGACAGGGTCTCTACGAG.

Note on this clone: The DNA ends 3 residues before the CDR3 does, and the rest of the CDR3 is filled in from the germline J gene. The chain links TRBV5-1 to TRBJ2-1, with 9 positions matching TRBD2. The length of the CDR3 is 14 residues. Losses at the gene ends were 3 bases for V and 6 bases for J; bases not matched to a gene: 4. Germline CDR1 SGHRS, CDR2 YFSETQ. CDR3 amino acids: CASSSSSGANEQFF. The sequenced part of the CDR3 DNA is TGCGCCAGCAGCTCTTCTAGCGGGGCCAATGAG.

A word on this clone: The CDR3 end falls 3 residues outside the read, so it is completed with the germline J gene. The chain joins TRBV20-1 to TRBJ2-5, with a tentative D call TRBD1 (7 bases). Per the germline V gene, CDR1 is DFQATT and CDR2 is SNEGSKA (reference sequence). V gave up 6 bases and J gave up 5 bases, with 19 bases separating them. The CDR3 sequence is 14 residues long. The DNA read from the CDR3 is TGCAGTGCCATGTCAGGAGGGGGCGTTGAGACC. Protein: CSAMSGGGVET. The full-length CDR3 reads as CSAMSGGGVETQYF.